These 3 T cell receptor beta chains were sequenced from one sample in a study of technical replicates of blood from a handful of donors. Data came from immunoSEQ multiplex PCR; TCRdb stores just in-frame clones and leaves some out. The repertoire consists of 100,000 or so clones, with 95% occurring once and the leading ten covering about 0.21%. The source material was T cells isolated from PBMCs. Receptors were obtained from a human donor in good health.

The V and J genes are TRBV27 and TRBJ2-2; weak D call: TRBD1 (6 bases). The length of the CDR3 is 17 residues. V was clipped by 7 bases and J by 7 bases, with 25 bases between them. Germline CDR1 MNHEY, CDR2 SMNVEV (reference sequence). CDR3 loop: CASTSNRVFAYGGELFF. The DNA for the CDR3 is TGTGCCAGCACTTCCAACAGGGTTTTCGCCTATGGCGGGGAGCTGTTTTTT.

The rearrangement uses TRBV28 and TRBJ1-5, with D possibly matching TRBD1 (6 bases). Germline-derived CDR1 and CDR2 are MDHEN and SYDVKM. The CDR3 has 15 amino acids. The V gene lost 3 bases and the J gene lost 2 bases, with 11 bases spanning the gap. The CDR3 DNA sequence: TGTGCCAGCAGTTTGGCGGGGGGCGGCAATCAGCCCCAGCATTTT. The encoded protein is CASSLAGGGNQPQHF.

The chain employs TRBV11-3 and TRBJ2-1, with unresolved D. Germline CDR1 SGHNT, CDR2 YENEEA. V lost 1 base and J 9 bases, leaving 10 bases between the germline ends. This CDR3 region has 13 residues. The CDR3 loop reads CASSLGSGGEQFF. The CDR3 coding sequence is TGTGCCAGCAGCTTAGGGTCGGGTGGTGAGCAGTTCTTC.